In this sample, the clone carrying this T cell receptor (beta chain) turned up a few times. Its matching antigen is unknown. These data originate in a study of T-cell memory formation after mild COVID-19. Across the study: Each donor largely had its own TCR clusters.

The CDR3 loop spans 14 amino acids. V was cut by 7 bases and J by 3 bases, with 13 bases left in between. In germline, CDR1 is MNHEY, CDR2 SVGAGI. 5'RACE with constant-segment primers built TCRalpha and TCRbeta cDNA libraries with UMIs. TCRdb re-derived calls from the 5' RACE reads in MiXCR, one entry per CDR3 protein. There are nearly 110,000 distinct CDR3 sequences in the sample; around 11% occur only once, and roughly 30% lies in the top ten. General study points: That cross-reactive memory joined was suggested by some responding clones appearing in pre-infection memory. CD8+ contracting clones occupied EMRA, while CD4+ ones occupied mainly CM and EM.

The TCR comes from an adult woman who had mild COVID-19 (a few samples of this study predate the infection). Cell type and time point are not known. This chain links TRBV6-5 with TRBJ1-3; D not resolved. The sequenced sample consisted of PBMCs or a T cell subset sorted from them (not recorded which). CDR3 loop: CASTSDGFGNTIYF. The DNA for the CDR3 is TGTGCCAGCACCTCGGACGGATTTGGAAACACCATATATTTT.